Sequencing of this T cell receptor (beta chain) was carried out in a study of response to subunit inactivated influenza vaccine. Study-wide results and limits: Each seasonal influenza vaccination, the authors suggested, recruits few new T cells.

The CDR3 spans 15 residues. Trimming took 0 bases from V and 0 from J, leaving 9 bases between them. Per the germline V gene, CDR1 is LNHNV and CDR2 is YYDKDF (reference sequence). On this clonotype itself: Its matching antigen is unknown.

Each CDR3 protein is one row after TCRdb ran MiXCR on the RT-PCR reads. Of some 800,000 distinct CDR3 sequences in the sample, around 20% were seen once. The material was PBMCs from blood, obtained about 5 days after vaccination. This chain joins TRBV15 and TRBJ2-7; D remains unclear. This TCR came from a man in his fifties who received an inactivated influenza vaccine. The CDR3 spells CATSRDLLTSYEQYF. The CDR3 coding sequence is TGTGCCACCAGCAGAGATCTACTGACCTCCTACGAGCAGTACTTC.